The next 13 T cell receptor beta chains were all read from a single sample in a study of blood T cell repertoires in COVID-19. Profiled with immunoSEQ multiplex PCR; TCRdb holds only in-frame clones, not every one. The data show a few hundred thousand clones, about 91% seen once. Sequenced material: peripheral blood. The receptors were sampled from a woman aged 25 to 39 with COVID-19, enrolled during active disease.

The rearrangement links TRBV6-5 to TRBJ1-1, with D possibly matching TRBD1 (5 bases). Trimming stripped 5 bases from V and 10 bases from J, with 23 bases between. Germline assignment: CDR1 MNHEY and CDR2 SVGAGI. The CDR3 length is 15 residues. Here the CDR3 DNA reads TGTGCCAGCAGTAAACAAGGGGCCGGGCCCGTGGGAGCTTTCTTT. Its protein is CASSKQGAGPVGAFF.

This clone came up once. J is TRBJ1-2 and V is TRBV6-5; no firm D call. This CDR3 region has 12 residues. Germline loops: CDR1 MNHEY, CDR2 SVGAGI. V was pared by 4 bases and J by 7 bases, with 10 bases between. The CDR3 sequence: CASSSQLGGYTF. CDR3 sequence (DNA): TGTGCCAGCAGTTCACAGCTGGGTGGCTACACCTTC.

The rearrangement links TRBV4-3 to TRBJ2-1, with TRBD2 matching 8 bases. The V gene end was trimmed by 4 bases and the J gene end by 5 bases; junction bases not matched to a gene: 7. This CDR3 has 15 amino acids. CDR1 LGHNA and CDR2 YSLEER come from the germline V gene. In nucleotides, the CDR3 is TGCGCCAGCAGCCCCCTGGGCGGGGGGAACAATGAGCAGTTCTTC. Translated: CASSPLGGGNNEQFF.

This chain links TRBV9 with TRBJ2-3; 10 bases are a match to TRBD1. Germline CDR1 reads SGDLS; CDR2 reads YYNGEE. This CDR3 comprises 14 residues. Trimming cost V 0 bases and J 8 bases; bases outside gene matches: 3. The CDR3 loop reads CASSVVDRGSTQYF. The DNA of the CDR3 is TGTGCCAGCAGCGTAGTGGACAGGGGGAGTACGCAGTATTTT.

The chain links TRBV9 to TRBJ1-3; D is undetermined. CDR3 length: 14 amino acids. V lost 1 base and J lost 3, with 8 bases in between. Germline CDR1 SGDLS, CDR2 YYNGEE. The chain's CDR3 is CASSVTPFGNTIYF. The DNA for the CDR3 is TGTGCCAGCAGCGTAACACCCTTTGGAAACACCATATATTTT.

The chain employs TRBV3-1 (or the pseudogene TRBV3-2) and TRBJ2-5; 12 nucleotides agree with TRBD2. Losses at the gene ends were 1 base for V and 2 bases for J; bases not matched to a gene: 5. The CDR3 length is 17 residues. Per germline, CDR1 LGHDT and CDR2 YNNKEL (reference sequence). CDR3 sequence: CASSQAYLAGGQETQYF. CDR3 sequence (DNA): TGTGCCAGCAGCCAAGCGTACCTAGCGGGGGGGCAAGAGACCCAGTACTTC.

The rearrangement joins TRBV4-1 to TRBJ2-7; perhaps TRBD2 as D (6 bases). Germline CDR1 is MGHRA and CDR2 is YSYEKL. CDR3 length: 16 residues. V dropped 2 bases and J dropped 0 bases, with 14 bases sitting between them. Written as DNA, the CDR3 is TGCGCCAGCAGCCAAAAGGGGACTTCCCGCTCCTACGAGCAGTACTTC. Its protein product is CASSQKGTSRSYEQYF.

The gene calls are TRBV7-9 and TRBJ2-1; tentative D call: TRBD1 (6 bases). This CDR3 has 14 residues. Looked up from germline, CDR1 is SEHNR and CDR2 is FQNEAQ (reference sequence). Trimming took 8 bases from V and 6 from J, leaving 17 bases between them. CDR3 nucleotides: TGTGCCAGCGACGGGGACACCTTTACCAATGAGCAGTTCTTC. Translated: CASDGDTFTNEQFF.

The rearrangement links TRBV27 to TRBJ2-1, with TRBD1 as a possible D gene (6 bases). The CDR3 runs 13 residues. The germline gives CDR1 MNHEY, CDR2 SMNVEV (reference sequence). Trimming removed 6 bases from V and 6 bases from J, with 12 bases in between. CDR3 bases: TGTGCCAGCAGCCGCCGAGGGGGCAATGAGCAGTTCTTC. It encodes CASSRRGGNEQFF.

The chain employs TRBV29-1 and TRBJ2-1; TRBD2 matches at 13 bases. The V gene's germline CDR1 is SQVTM and CDR2 ANQGSEA. V shed 7 bases and J 2 bases; nucleotides not matched to a gene: 2. The CDR3 runs to 14 residues. CDR3 nucleotides: TGCAGCGACGGACTAGCGGGAGCCTACAATGAGCAGTTCTTC. Translation gives CSDGLAGAYNEQFF.

The chain combines TRBV29-1 with TRBJ2-7; TRBD2 matches 8 bases. Germline V gives CDR1 SQVTM, CDR2 ANQGSEA. J was trimmed by 3 bases and V by 4 bases; bases with no gene match: 5. The CDR3 contains 13 residues. CDR3: CSVGQGTSYEQYF. The CDR3 nucleotides read TGCAGCGTTGGCCAGGGGACTAGCTACGAGCAGTACTTC.

V gene TRBV2 combines with J gene TRBJ2-5; D may be TRBD1 (6 bases). Germline assignment: CDR1 SNHLY and CDR2 FYNNEI. The CDR3 has 15 residues. Between the trimmed V and J ends, which lost 5 bases and 7 bases, there was a span of 20 bases. CDR3 in amino acids: CASSLAAQGRGTQYF. CDR3 DNA: TGTGCCAGCAGTTTAGCCGCACAGGGCCGAGGGACCCAGTACTTC.

The chain combines TRBV11-3 with TRBJ2-1; perhaps TRBD2 as D (6 bases). Germline CDR1 SGHNT, CDR2 YENEEA. The CDR3 is 12 amino acids. Trimming removed 5 bases from V and 10 bases from J, with 12 bases in between. The CDR3 is CASSTVGGEQFF. The CDR3 DNA sequence: TGTGCCAGCAGCACCGTGGGGGGAGAGCAGTTCTTC. The variable domain in full, with the rest retrieved from reference TRBV11-3 and TRBJ2-1, is EAGVVQSPRYKIIEKKQPVAFWCNPISGHNTLYWYLQNLGQGPELLIRYENEEAVDDSQLPKDRFSAERLKGVDSTLKIQPAELGDSAVYLCASSTVGGEQFFGPGTRLTVL.